A single sample is the source of the 8 T cell receptor beta chains below, sequenced in a study of blood T cell repertoires in COVID-19. This table comes from immunoSEQ multiplex PCR, and its TCRdb copy is limited to in-frame clones, with some not included. The data hold about 50,000 clones, with 90% observed a single time. The material sequenced was peripheral blood. Source of these receptors: a middle-aged man with acute or convalescent COVID-19.

The gene calls are TRBV18 and TRBJ2-1; a possible D gene is TRBD1 (6 bases). Germline-derived CDR1 and CDR2 are KGHSH and LQKENI. The ends were cut back, 5 bases at V and 5 bases at J, with 13 bases in the middle. This CDR3 comprises 14 residues. In DNA form, the CDR3 reads TGTGCCAGCTCAGCAACAGGGTCGAACAATGAGCAGTTCTTC. It specifies CASSATGSNNEQFF.

The chain joins TRBV18 to TRBJ1-1, with 7 nucleotides matching TRBD1. The CDR3 extends over 15 amino acids. Germline V CDR1 and CDR2: KGHSH, LQKENI. Trimming cost V 6 bases and J 0 bases; bases outside gene matches: 7. For the CDR3, the DNA is TGTGCCAGCTCTCAGGGGGGCGCTGTGAACACTGAAGCTTTCTTT. Its translation: CASSQGGAVNTEAFF.

In its sample, this clone was seen a few times. V is TRBV29-1 and J is TRBJ2-1; maybe TRBD1 (5 bases). Germline V CDR1 and CDR2: SQVTM, ANQGSEA. The CDR3 loop spans 10 amino acids. The ends were cut back, 5 bases at V and 7 bases at J, with 6 bases in the middle. CDR3 in DNA: TGCAGCGTTTCAGGGAATGAGCAGTTCTTC. Its protein product is CSVSGNEQFF.

V is TRBV10-2 and J is TRBJ2-1, with 13 positions matching TRBD2. With V trimmed by 6 bases and J by 6 bases, 11 bases remained unmatched. Germline V gives CDR1 WSHSY, CDR2 SAAADI. The CDR3 covers 17 residues. The CDR3 loop reads CASRGLAGLKAGNEQFF. CDR3 coding DNA: TGCGCCAGCAGGGGACTAGCGGGGCTCAAGGCCGGCAATGAGCAGTTCTTC.

This chain joins TRBV4-2 and TRBJ2-1; TRBD2 matches at 9 bases. The CDR3 spans 16 residues. Germline CDR1 and CDR2: LGHNA and YNFKEQ. V was clipped by 0 bases and J by 4 bases; unmatched bases: 4. CDR3: CASSQDPTSGYNEQFF. The DNA for the CDR3 is TGTGCCAGCAGCCAAGACCCGACTAGCGGTTACAATGAGCAGTTCTTC.

This chain joins TRBV23-1 and TRBJ2-2, with D perhaps matching TRBD2 (6 bases). TRBV23-1 is treated as an ORF (open reading frame) with a function not yet certain. The CDR3 has 15 amino acids. The V gene lost 2 bases and the J gene lost 1 base, with 8 bases spanning the gap. This CDR3 reads CASSQGRWNTGELFF. The CDR3 coding sequence is TGCGCCAGCAGTCAAGGGAGGTGGAACACCGGGGAGCTGTTTTTT.

This sequence joins TRBV5-1 and TRBJ1-3; TRBD1 matches 7 bases. This CDR3 comprises 15 residues. Germline CDR1 is SGHRS and CDR2 is YFSETQ. V was clipped by 4 bases and J by 4 bases; unmatched bases: 8. In nucleotides, the CDR3 is TGCGCCAGCAGCGGAGACAGGGTGGGCGGAAACACCATATATTTT. It yields the protein CASSGDRVGGNTIYF.

The chain employs TRBV7-3 and TRBJ2-7, with D perhaps TRBD1 (6 bases). Deletions cut 5 bases from V and 0 bases from J, with 11 bases between. The CDR3 is 14 residues long. CDR1 SGHTA and CDR2 FQGTGA come from the germline V gene. The CDR3: CASSPGTSSYEQYF. The CDR3 nucleotides are TGTGCCAGCAGCCCCGGGACAAGCTCCTACGAGCAGTACTTC.